This T cell receptor (beta chain) was recovered during a study of blood T cell repertoires in COVID-19. The CDR3 runs 14 residues. Unmatched junction bases numbered 14, after V lost 6 bases and J lost 11 bases. Germline loops: CDR1 SGHVS, CDR2 FNYEAQ. Sequenced by immunoSEQ multiplex PCR; TCRdb stores in-frame clones only, minus some. The sample lists approximately 140,000 clones; roughly four fifths were seen once. This chain links TRBV7-6 with TRBJ2-7; TRBD2 aligns across 9 bases. The specimen sequenced was peripheral blood. The receptor's source is a human donor with acute or convalescent COVID-19. The donor label of this sample is uncertain. CDR3 sequence: CASSFRVSGGPEYV. Written as DNA, the CDR3 is TGTGCCAGCAGTTTCCGGGTTAGCGGGGGCCCGGAGTACGTC.